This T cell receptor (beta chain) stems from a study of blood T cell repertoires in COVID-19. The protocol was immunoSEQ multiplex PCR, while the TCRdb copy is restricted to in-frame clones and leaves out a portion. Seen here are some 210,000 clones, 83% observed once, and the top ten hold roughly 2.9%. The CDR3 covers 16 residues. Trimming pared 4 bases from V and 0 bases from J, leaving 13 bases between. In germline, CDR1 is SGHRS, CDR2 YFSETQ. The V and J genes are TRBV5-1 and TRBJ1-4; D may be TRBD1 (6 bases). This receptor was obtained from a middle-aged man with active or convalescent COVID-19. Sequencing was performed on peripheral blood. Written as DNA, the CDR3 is TGCGCCAGCAGCGCATCATCAGGGGCAACTAATGAAAAACTGTTTTTT. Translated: CASSASSGATNEKLFF.